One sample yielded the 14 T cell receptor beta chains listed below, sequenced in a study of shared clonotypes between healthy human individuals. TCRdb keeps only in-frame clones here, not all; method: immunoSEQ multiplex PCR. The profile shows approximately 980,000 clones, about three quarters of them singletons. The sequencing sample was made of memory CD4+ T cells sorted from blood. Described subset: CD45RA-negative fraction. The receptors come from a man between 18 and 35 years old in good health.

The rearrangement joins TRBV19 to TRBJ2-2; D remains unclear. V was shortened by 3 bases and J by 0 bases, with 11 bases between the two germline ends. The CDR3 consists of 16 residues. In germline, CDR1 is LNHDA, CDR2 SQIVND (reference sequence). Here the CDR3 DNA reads TGTGCCAGTAGTATTCGAGGTGCCCCGAACACCGGGGAGCTGTTTTTT. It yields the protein CASSIRGAPNTGELFF.

The DNA of the CDR3 is TGTGCCGCCTTTCCGGACAGGGGAACAACTAATGAAAAACTGTTTTTT. Its translation is CAAFPDRGTTNEKLFF. This chain joins TRBV28 and TRBJ1-4; TRBD1 aligns across 9 bases. Germline loops: CDR1 MDHEN, CDR2 SYDVKM. CDR3 length: 16 amino acids. With V trimmed by 11 bases and J by 0 bases, 10 bases remained unmatched. The whole variable domain, filled in from reference TRBV28 and TRBJ1-4, reads DVKVTQSSRYLVKRTGEKVFLECVQDMDHENMFWYRQDPGLGLRLIYFSYDVKMKEKGDIPEGYSVSREKKERFSLILESASTNQTSMYLCAAFPDRGTTNEKLFFGSGTQLSVL.

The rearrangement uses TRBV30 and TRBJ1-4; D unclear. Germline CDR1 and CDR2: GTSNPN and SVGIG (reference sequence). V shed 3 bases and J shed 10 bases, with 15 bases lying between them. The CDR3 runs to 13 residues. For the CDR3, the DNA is TGTGCCTGGAGCGCCCCGAAAGGAGGAAAACTGTTTTTT. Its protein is CAWSAPKGGKLFF.

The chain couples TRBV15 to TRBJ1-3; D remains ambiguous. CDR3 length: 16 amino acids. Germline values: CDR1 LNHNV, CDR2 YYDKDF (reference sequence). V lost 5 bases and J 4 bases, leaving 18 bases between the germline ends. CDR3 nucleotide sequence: TGTGCCACCAGCCTAGGAACGCAGAGTCGGGGAAACACCATATATTTT. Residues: CATSLGTQSRGNTIYF.

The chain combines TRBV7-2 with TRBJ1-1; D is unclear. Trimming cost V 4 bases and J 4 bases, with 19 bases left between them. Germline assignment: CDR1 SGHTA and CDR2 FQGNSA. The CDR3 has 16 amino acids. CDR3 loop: CASSSNGSPRGTEAFF. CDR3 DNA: TGTGCCAGCAGCTCCAATGGGAGTCCACGGGGCACTGAAGCTTTCTTT.

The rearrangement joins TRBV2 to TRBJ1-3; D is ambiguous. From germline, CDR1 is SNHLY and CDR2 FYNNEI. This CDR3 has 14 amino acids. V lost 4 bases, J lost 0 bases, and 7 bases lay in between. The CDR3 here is CASSGQDSGNTIYF. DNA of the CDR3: TGTGCCAGCAGTGGACAAGACTCTGGAAACACCATATATTTT.

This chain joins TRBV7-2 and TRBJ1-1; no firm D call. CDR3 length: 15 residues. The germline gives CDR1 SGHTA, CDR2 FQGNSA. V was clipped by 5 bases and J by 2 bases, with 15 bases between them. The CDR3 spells CASSAAGRKNTEAFF. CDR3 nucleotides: TGTGCCAGCAGCGCCGCGGGCAGGAAAAACACTGAAGCTTTCTTT.

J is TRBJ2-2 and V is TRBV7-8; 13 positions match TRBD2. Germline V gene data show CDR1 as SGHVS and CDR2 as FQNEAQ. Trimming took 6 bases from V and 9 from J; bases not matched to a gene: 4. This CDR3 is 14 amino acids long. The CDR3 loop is CASRLAGGPWELFF. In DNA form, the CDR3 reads TGTGCCAGCAGACTAGCGGGAGGGCCGTGGGAGCTGTTTTTT.

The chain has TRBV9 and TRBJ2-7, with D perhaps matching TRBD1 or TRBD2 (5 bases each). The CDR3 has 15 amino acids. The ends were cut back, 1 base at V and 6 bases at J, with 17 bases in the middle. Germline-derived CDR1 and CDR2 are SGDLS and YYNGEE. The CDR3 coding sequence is TGTGCCAGCAGCGTATTCCCCCGGGGCCGTGGCGAGCAGTACTTC. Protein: CASSVFPRGRGEQYF.

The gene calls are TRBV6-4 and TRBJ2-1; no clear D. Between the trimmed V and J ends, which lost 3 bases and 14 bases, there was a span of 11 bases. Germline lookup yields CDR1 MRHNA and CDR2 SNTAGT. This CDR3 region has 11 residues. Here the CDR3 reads CASSELEGKFF. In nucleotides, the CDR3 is TGTGCCAGCAGTGAGCTAGAAGGTAAGTTCTTC.

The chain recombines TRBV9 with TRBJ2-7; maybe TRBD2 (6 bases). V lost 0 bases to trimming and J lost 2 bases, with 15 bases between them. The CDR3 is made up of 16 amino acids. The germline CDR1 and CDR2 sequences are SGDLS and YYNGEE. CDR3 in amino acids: CASSVGVGGGTYEQYF. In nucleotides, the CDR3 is TGTGCCAGCAGCGTAGGGGTCGGGGGAGGTACCTACGAGCAGTACTTC.

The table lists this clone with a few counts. The CDR3, as DNA: TGTGCCAGCCGGGGGAGGTCTAGCAATCAGCCCCAGCATTTT. Translating it yields CASRGRSSNQPQHF. The J gene is TRBJ1-5, the V gene TRBV6-5, with D perhaps TRBD1 (5 bases). In germline, CDR1 is MNHEY, CDR2 SVGAGI. Trimming pared 8 bases from V and 0 bases from J, leaving 11 bases between. The CDR3 covers 14 residues.

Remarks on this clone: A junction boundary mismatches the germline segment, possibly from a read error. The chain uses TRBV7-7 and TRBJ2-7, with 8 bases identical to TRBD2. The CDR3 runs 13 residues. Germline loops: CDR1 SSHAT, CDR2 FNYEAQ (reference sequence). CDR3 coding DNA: TGTGCTAGCAGCTCGGGACTAGCCTACGAGCAGTACTTC. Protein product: CASSSGLAYEQYF.

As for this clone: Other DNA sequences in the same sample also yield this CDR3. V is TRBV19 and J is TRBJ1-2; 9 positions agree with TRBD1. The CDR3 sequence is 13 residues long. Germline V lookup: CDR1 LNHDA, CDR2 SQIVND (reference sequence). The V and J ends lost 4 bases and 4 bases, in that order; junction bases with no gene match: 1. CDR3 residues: CASSTGQGYGYTF. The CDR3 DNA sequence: TGTGCCAGTAGTACGGGACAGGGCTATGGCTACACCTTC.